This section outlines one TCR beta chain sequence together with its context. The antigen remains undetermined. The data stem from a study of T-cell reconstitution after alpha-beta-depleted transplantation in children. Study observations and caveats: Certain patients had high TCRbeta diversity at day 60, and it came from recipient T cells and thymic progenitors that survived.

The TCRbeta library incorporated unique molecular identifiers. TCRdb redid the calling of the PCR reads with MiXCR, one entry per CDR3 protein. The sample lists a few hundred thousand distinct CDR3 sequences, 10% to 15% seen once, with 2% to 2.5% in the top ten. The CDR3 is 15 amino acids. In germline, CDR1 is SGHVS, CDR2 FQNEAQ. V lost 2 bases and J 6 bases, leaving 14 bases between the germline ends. Material: PBMCs, mostly from graft donor cells, obtained 360 days after TCRalphabeta/CD19-depleted stem cell transplant. The chain combines TRBV7-8 with TRBJ2-1, with D possibly being TRBD1 (6 bases). This clonotype originated in a male patient between 10 and 17 years old who had a stem cell transplant for acute myeloid leukemia, so the T cells may come from the graft donor. The CDR3 reads CASSLRLGRGNEQFF. CDR3 nucleotides: TGTGCCAGCAGCTTACGGTTGGGCAGGGGCAATGAGCAGTTCTTC.